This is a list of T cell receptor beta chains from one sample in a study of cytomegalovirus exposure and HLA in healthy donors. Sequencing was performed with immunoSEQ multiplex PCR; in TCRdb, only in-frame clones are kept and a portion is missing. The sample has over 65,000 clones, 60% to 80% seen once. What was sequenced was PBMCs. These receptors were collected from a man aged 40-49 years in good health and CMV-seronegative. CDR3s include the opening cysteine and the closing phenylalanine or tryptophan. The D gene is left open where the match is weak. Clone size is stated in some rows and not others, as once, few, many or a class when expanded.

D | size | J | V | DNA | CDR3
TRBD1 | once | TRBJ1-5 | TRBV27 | TGTGCCAGCAGGTCCGGGACAGGGGGGAGAAATCAGCCCCAGCATTTT | CASRSGTGGRNQPQHF
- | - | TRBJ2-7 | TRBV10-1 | TGCGCCAGCAGTTGGGGCCCTAATCCTACGGACGAGCAGTACTTC | CASSWGPNPTDEQYF
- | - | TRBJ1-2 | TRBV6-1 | TGTGCCAGCAGTGAAACCCTACGCGATGGCTACACCTTC | CASSETLRDGYTF
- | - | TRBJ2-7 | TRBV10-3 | TGTGCCATCAGGAACGAACGACGACAGTCCTACGAGCAGTACTTC | CAIRNERRQSYEQYF
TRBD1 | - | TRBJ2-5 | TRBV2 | TGTGCCAGCAGTGAAGGCCAGGGGGCTTGGGAGACCCAGTACTTC | CASSEGQGAWETQYF
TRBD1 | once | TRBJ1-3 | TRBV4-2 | TGTGCCAGCAGCCAAGATGACGCAGGGGGGTTTACTGGAAACACCATATATTTT | CASSQDDAGGFTGNTIYF
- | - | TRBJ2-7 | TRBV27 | TGTGCCAGCAGCCGGACATCTTACTACGAGCAGTACTTC | CASSRTSYYEQYF
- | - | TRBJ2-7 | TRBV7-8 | TGTGCCAGCAGCTTAGTGGTTAGGGGGGGGCGGCCCTACGAGCAGTACTTC | CASSLVVRGGRPYEQYF
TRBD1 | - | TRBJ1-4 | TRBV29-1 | TGCAGCGTCTCCCGGACAGGGGAAGAAAAACTGTTTTTT | CSVSRTGEEKLFF
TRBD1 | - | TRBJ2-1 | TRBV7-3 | TGTGCCAGCAGCTCTACCGGGGACAGGGGGCGCGAGGGTGAGCAGTTCTTC | CASSSTGDRGREGEQFF
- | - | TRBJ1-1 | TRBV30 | TGTGCCTGGAGAAGGGGCAACACTGAAGCTTTCTTT | CAWRRGNTEAFF
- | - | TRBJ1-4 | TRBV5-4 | TGTGCCAGCAGCGTACCGACGGGGGGAGGTAATGAAAAACTGTTTTTT | CASSVPTGGGNEKLFF
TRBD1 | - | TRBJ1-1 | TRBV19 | TGTGCCAGTAGTATAGGACAGGGGGGAGCTGAAGCTTTCTTT | CASSIGQGGAEAFF
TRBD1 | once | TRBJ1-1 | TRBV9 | TGTGCCAGCAGCGCGTGGACAGGGGACGCTGAAGCTTTCTTT | CASSAWTGDAEAFF
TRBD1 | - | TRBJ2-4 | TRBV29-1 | TGCAGCGTGAGACAGGGGAGCAGCACCAAAAACATTCAGTACTTC | CSVRQGSSTKNIQYF
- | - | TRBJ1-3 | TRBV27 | TGTGCCAGCAGCCGGGGAAACACCATATATTTT | CASSRGNTIYF
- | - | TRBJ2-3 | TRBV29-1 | TGCAGCGTTGAAGGGGGCACGTCAGATACGCAGTATTTT | CSVEGGTSDTQYF
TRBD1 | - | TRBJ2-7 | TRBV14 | TGTGCCAGCAGCCAACTGACAGGGGGCGGGCAGTACTTC | CASSQLTGGGQYF
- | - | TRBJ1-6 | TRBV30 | TGTGCCTGGAGTGGGGACATGAATAATTCACCCCTCCACTTT | CAWSGDMNNSPLHF
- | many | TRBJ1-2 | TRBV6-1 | TGTGCCAGCAGACGAGTGAGCAGGGATGGCTACACCTTC | CASRRVSRDGYTF
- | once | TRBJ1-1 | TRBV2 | TGTGCCAGCAGTGAAGCCGGGAACAGGGCCAACACTGAAGCTTTCTTT | CASSEAGNRANTEAFF
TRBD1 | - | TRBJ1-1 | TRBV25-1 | TGTGCCAGCAGTGCTCCCGGGACAGGTTTGAACACTGAAGCTTTCTTT | CASSAPGTGLNTEAFF
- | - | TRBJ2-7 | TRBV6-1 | TGTGCCAGCAGTGAAGGGGGGGTGGAACAGATATACGAGCAGTACTTC | CASSEGGVEQIYEQYF
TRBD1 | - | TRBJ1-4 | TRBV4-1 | TGCGCCAGCAGCCAAGATCCGACAGGGGGCGGTGAAAAACTGTTTTTT | CASSQDPTGGGEKLFF
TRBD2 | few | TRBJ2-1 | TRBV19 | TGTGCCAGTACAAACCGGGACTACGACAATGAGCAGTTCTTC | CASTNRDYDNEQFF
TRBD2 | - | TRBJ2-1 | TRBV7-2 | TGTGCCAGCAGCCGCACGGCGTCTAGCGGCTCCTACAATGAGCAGTTCTTC | CASSRTASSGSYNEQFF
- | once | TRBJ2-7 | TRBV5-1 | TGCGCCAGCAGCTCGGATACAGGGACCACCTACGAGCAGTACTTC | CASSSDTGTTYEQYF
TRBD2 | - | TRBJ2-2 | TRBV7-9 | TGTGCCAGCAGCAGACTAGCGGCGAACACCGGGGAGCTGTTTTTT | CASSRLAANTGELFF
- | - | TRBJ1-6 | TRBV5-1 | TGCGCCAGCAGCTTGCGTAACTATAATTCACCCCTCCACTTT | CASSLRNYNSPLHF
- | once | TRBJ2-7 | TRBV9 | TGTGCCAGCAGCCCTCGGGCAGGGGCCCCCTACGAGCAGTACTTC | CASSPRAGAPYEQYF
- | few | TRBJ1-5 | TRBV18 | TGTGCCAGCTCACCGGAGAGGGCGGGCAATCAGCCCCAGCATTTT | CASSPERAGNQPQHF
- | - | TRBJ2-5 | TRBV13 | TGTGCCAGCAGCTCAAGGTCTGGCGGAGAGACCCAGTACTTC | CASSSRSGGETQYF
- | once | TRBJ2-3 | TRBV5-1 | TGCGCCAGCAGCTTCCTCACAGATACGCAGTATTTT | CASSFLTDTQYF
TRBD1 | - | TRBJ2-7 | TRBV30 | TGTGCCTGGAGCGCGGACAGGGCGTACCGCGAGCAGTACTTC | CAWSADRAYREQYF
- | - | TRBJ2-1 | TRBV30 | TGTGCCTGGAGGGGGGGCTCCTACAATGAGCAGTTCTTC | CAWRGGSYNEQFF
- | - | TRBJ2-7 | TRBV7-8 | TGTGCCAGCAGCTTAGTCTTTGGGGGCCACGAGCAGTACTTC | CASSLVFGGHEQYF
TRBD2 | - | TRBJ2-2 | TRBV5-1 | TGCGCCAGCAGCTTGAGGCTAGCGGGAGTAACCGGGGAGCTGTTTTTT | CASSLRLAGVTGELFF
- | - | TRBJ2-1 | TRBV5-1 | TGCGCCAGCAGCTTAGCCGCTAACGATGAGCAGTTCTTC | CASSLAANDEQFF
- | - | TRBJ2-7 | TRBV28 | TGTGCCAGCACGGACAGTTTAGACGAGCAGTACTTC | CASTDSLDEQYF
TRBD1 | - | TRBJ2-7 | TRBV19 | TGTGCCAGTAGTCCTCCGGGACAGCCCATCTACGAGCAGTACTTC | CASSPPGQPIYEQYF
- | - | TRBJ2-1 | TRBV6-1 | TGTGCCAGCAGTCCCCCTACCAATGAGCAGTTCTTC | CASSPPTNEQFF
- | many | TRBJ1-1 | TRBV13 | TGTGCCAGCAGTCAACAACAGGGTGGGAACACTGAAGCTTTCTTT | CASSQQQGGNTEAFF
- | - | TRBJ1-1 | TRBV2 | TGTGCCAGCAGTGTCCTCCAGGGCGGTAGCACTGAAGCTTTCTTT | CASSVLQGGSTEAFF
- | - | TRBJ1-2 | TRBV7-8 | TGTGCCAGCAGCTTAGATGGGGGGAACTATGGCTACACCTTC | CASSLDGGNYGYTF
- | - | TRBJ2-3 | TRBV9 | TGTGCCAGCAGCGTAGAGGGCCGGGGAGGAGATACGCAGTATTTT | CASSVEGRGGDTQYF
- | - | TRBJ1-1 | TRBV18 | TGTGCCAGCTCACCTCAGGAGACGGGGTTGGACACTGAAGCTTTCTTT | CASSPQETGLDTEAFF
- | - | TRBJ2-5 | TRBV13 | TGTGCCAGCAGCTTAGGGGGGGCGCAAGAGACCCAGTACTTC | CASSLGGAQETQYF
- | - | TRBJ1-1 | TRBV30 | TGTGCCTGGAGTAGGGGCTTGAACACTGAAGCTTTCTTT | CAWSRGLNTEAFF
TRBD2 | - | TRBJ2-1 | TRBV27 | TGTGCCAGCAGTAACGGACTAGCGGGTAATGAGCAGTTCTTC | CASSNGLAGNEQFF
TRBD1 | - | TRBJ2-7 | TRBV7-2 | TGTGCCAGCAGCTTACTCCCGACAGGGGCTTTTCGGTACGAGCAGTACTTC | CASSLLPTGAFRYEQYF
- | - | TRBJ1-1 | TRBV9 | TGTGCCAGCAGCGTAGATGGTAGGAACACTGAAGCTTTCTTT | CASSVDGRNTEAFF
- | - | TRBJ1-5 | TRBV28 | TGTGCCAGCAGTTCAATCGCACAGGGTGCTTATCAGCCCCAGCATTTT | CASSSIAQGAYQPQHF
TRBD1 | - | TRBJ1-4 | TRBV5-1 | TGCGCCAGCAGCCCGGGACAGGGGGACGAAAAACTGTTTTTT | CASSPGQGDEKLFF
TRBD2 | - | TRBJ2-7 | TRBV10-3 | TGTGCCATCAGTAACACCGGGGGGGCCTTCGAGCAGTACTTC | CAISNTGGAFEQYF